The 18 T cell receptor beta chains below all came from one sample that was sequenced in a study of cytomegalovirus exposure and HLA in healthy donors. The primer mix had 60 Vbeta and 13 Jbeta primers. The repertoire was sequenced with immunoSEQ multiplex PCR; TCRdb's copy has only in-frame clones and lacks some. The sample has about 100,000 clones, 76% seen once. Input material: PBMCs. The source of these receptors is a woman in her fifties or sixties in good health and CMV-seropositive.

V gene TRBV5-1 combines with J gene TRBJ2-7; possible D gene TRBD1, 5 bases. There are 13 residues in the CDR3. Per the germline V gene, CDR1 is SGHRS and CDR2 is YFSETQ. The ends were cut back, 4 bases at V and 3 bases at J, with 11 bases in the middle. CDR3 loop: CASSAGQVYEQYF. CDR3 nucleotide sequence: TGCGCCAGCAGCGCCGGACAAGTCTACGAGCAGTACTTC.

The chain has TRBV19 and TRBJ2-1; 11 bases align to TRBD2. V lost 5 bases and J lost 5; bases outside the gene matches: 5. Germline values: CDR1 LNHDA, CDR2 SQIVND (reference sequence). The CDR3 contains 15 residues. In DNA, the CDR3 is TGTGCCAGTAGTCGGATTAGCGGGGGGGACAATGAGCAGTTCTTC. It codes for CASSRISGGDNEQFF.

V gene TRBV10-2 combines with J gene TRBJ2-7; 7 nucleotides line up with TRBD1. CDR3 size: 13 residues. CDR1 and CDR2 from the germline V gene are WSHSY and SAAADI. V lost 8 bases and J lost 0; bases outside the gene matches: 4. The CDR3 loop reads CASGDRSSYEQYF. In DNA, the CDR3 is TGCGCCAGCGGGGACAGAAGCTCCTACGAGCAGTACTTC.

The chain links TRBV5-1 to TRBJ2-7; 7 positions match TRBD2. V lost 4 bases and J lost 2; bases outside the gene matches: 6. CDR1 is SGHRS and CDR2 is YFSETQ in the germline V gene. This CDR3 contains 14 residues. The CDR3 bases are TGCGCCAGCAGCCCCCGGGAGGCTCCCTACGAGCAGTACTTC. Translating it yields CASSPREAPYEQYF.

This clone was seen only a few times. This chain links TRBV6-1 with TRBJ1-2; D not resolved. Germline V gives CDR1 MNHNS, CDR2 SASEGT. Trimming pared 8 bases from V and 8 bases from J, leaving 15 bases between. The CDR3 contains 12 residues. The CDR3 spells CASLSEGDGYTF. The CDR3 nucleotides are TGTGCCAGCCTCTCAGAGGGAGACGGCTACACCTTC.

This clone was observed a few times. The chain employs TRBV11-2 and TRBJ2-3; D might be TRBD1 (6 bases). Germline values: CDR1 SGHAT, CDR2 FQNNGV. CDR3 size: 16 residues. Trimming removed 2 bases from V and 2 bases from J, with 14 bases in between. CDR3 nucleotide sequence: TGTGCCAGCAGCTTATTTCAGGGGACGATCACAGATACGCAGTATTTT. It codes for CASSLFQGTITDTQYF.

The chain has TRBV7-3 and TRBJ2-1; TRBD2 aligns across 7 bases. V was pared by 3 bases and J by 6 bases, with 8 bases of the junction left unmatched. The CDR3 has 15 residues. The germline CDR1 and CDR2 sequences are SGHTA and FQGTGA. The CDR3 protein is CASSFRGSPANEQFF. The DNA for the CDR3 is TGTGCCAGCAGCTTTCGCGGGAGCCCCGCCAATGAGCAGTTCTTC.

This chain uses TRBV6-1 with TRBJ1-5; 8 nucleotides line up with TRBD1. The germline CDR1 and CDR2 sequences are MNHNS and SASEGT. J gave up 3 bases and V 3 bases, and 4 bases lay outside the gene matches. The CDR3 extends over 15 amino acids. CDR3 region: CASSEEDRANQPQHF. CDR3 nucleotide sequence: TGTGCCAGCAGTGAGGAGGACAGGGCCAATCAGCCCCAGCATTTT.

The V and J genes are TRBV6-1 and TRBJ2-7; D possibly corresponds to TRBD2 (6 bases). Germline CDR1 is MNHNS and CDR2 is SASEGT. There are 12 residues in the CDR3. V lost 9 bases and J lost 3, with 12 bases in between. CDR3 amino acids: CASRRGDYEQYF. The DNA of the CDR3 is TGTGCCAGTAGGCGGGGTGACTACGAGCAGTACTTC.

The CDR3 DNA reads TGTGCCAGCAGTGAAGACAGGACCTCTGGAAACACCATATATTTT. Translating it yields CASSEDRTSGNTIYF. The chain carries TRBV2 and TRBJ1-3, with a weak D call TRBD1 (5 bases). Trimming took 1 base from V and 0 from J, leaving 7 bases between them. Germline V gene lookup returns CDR1 SNHLY and CDR2 FYNNEI. There are 15 residues in the CDR3.

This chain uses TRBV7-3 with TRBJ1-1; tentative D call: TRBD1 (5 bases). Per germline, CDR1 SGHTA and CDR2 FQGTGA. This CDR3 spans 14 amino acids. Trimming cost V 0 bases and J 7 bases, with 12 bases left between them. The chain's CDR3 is CASSLTPRVNEAFF. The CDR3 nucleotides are TGTGCCAGCAGCTTAACCCCCAGGGTCAATGAAGCTTTCTTT.

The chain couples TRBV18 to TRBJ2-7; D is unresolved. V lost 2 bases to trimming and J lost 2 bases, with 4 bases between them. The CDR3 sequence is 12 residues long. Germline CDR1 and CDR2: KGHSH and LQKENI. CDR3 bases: TGTGCCAGCTCACCAGGAGCCTACGAGCAGTACTTC. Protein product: CASSPGAYEQYF.

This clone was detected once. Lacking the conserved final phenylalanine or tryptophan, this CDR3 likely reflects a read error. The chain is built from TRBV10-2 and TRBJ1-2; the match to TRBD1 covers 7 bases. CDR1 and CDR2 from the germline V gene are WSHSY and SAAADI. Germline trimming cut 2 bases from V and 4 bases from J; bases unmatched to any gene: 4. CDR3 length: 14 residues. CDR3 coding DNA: TGCGCCAGCAGTGAGCCGGGGACAGTCTATGGCTACACCTGC. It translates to CASSEPGTVYGYTC.

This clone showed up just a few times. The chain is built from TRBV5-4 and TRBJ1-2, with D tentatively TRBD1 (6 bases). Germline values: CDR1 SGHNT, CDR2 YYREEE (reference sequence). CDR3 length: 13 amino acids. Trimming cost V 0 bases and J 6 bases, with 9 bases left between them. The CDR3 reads CASSLGQEDGYTF. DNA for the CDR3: TGTGCCAGCAGCTTGGGACAGGAAGATGGCTACACCTTC. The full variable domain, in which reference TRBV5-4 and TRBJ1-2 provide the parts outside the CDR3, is ETGVTQSPTHLIKTRGQQVTLRCSSQSGHNTVSWYQQALGQGPQFIFQYYREEENGRGNFPPRFSGLQFPNYSSELNVNALELDDSALYLCASSLGQEDGYTFGSGTRLTVV.

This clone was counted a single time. CDR3 region: CASSSSSGWYGYTF. The CDR3 DNA sequence: TGTGCCAGCAGCTCCTCGTCGGGGTGGTATGGCTACACCTTC. V gene TRBV7-9 combines with J gene TRBJ1-2; D is uncertain. The V end lost 4 bases, the J end lost 5 bases, and 14 bases lay between the germline ends. This CDR3 contains 14 residues. CDR1 and CDR2 (germline): SEHNR, FQNEAQ (reference sequence). Using reference TRBV7-9 and TRBJ1-2 for the parts outside the CDR3, the full variable domain is DTGVSQNPRHKITKRGQNVTFRCDPISEHNRLYWYRQTLGQGPEFLTYFQNEAQLEKSRLLSDRFSAERPKGSFSTLEIQRTEQGDSAMYLCASSSSSGWYGYTFGSGTRLTVV.

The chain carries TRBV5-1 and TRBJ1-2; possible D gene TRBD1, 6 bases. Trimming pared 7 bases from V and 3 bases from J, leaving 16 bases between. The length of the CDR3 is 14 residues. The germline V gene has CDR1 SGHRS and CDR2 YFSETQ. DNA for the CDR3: TGCGCCAGCGGGGAACAGGGTTTTGACTATGGCTACACCTTC. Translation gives CASGEQGFDYGYTF.

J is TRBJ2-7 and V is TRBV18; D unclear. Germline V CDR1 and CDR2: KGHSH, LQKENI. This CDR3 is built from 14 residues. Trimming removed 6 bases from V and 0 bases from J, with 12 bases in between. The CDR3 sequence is CASSSLGGSYEQYF. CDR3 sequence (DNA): TGTGCCAGCTCGTCTCTCGGCGGCTCCTACGAGCAGTACTTC.

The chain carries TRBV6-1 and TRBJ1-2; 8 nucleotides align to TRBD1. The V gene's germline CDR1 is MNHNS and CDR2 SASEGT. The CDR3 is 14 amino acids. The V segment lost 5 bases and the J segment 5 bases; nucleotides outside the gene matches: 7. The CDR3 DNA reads TGTGCCAGCAGTCGACAGGGGCCGTCGTATGGCTACACCTTC. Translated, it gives CASSRQGPSYGYTF.